A single sample is the source of the 10 T cell receptor beta chains below, sequenced in a study of human T cells and chemical hapten exposure. TCRdb reprocessed the RACE reads via MiXCR and lists one record per CDR3 protein. The sample holds 55,000 to 75,000 distinct CDR3 sequences, under 7.5% seen once. Described time point: healthy volunteer bleed at 6 weeks. It was unfractionated whole blood from which total RNA was extracted. The sample taken for sequencing was whole blood. The receptors originated from a female donor in good health. Some clones in this sample may be carry-over from other donors' samples.

This clonotype was detected many times. The J gene is TRBJ2-2, the V gene TRBV6-4; D is ambiguous. Trimming took 4 bases from V and 1 from J, leaving 7 bases between them. CDR3 length: 14 amino acids. Germline CDR1 reads MRHNA; CDR2 reads SNTAGT. In DNA, the CDR3 is TGTGCCAGCAGTGGCCAGCTGAACACCGGGGAGCTGTTTTTT. Translated, it gives CASSGQLNTGELFF.

The chain joins TRBV7-2 to TRBJ2-3, with 10 bases lining up with TRBD1. V shed 6 bases, J shed 9 bases, and the junction held 12 bases outside the gene matches. This CDR3 has 15 amino acids. Germline V lookup: CDR1 SGHTA, CDR2 FQGNSA. Here the CDR3 DNA reads TGTGCCAGCAGTTCAGGACAGGGGGGTTTAGACACGCAGTATTTT. It specifies CASSSGQGGLDTQYF.

This sequence joins TRBV11-2 and TRBJ2-3; D gene ambiguous. Germline V gene lookup returns CDR1 SGHAT and CDR2 FQNNGV. The germline V and J ends were trimmed by 3 bases and 4 bases, with 5 bases remaining between them. This CDR3 spans 12 amino acids. CDR3 protein: CASSFSPDTQYF. CDR3 DNA: TGTGCCAGCAGCTTTAGCCCAGATACGCAGTATTTT.

This clonotype was observed many times. CDR3 bases: TGCAGTGCTAGGACAGGAACGTATAATTCACCCCTCCACTTT. This encodes CSARTGTYNSPLHF. The chain joins TRBV20-1 to TRBJ1-6; D possibly corresponds to TRBD1 (6 bases). Between the trimmed V and J ends, which lost 3 bases and 4 bases, there was a span of 10 bases. The V gene's germline CDR1 is DFQATT and CDR2 SNEGSKA (reference sequence). The CDR3 totals 14 residues.

This clonotype has more than one count but fewer than ten. V and J are TRBV3-1 and TRBJ2-5; 7 nucleotides line up with TRBD1. This CDR3 is 14 amino acids long. The V segment lost 1 base and the J segment 2 bases; nucleotides outside the gene matches: 1. Germline V gene sequence: CDR1 LGHDT, CDR2 YNNKEL (reference sequence). CDR3 protein: CASSQVGQQETQYF. The CDR3 DNA follows: TGTGCCAGCAGCCAAGTGGGACAGCAAGAGACCCAGTACTTC.

In this sample, this clonotype turned up many times. The chain has TRBV5-1 and TRBJ2-5, with TRBD1 matching over 11 bases. CDR3 size: 15 residues. In germline, CDR1 is SGHRS, CDR2 YFSETQ. V shed 4 bases and J 5 bases; nucleotides not matched to a gene: 7. The CDR3 here is CASSVDRGQVETQYF. In DNA form, the CDR3 reads TGCGCCAGCAGCGTGGACAGGGGGCAGGTGGAGACCCAGTACTTC.

This clonotype was counted many times. V gene TRBV6-5 combines with J gene TRBJ2-7; D unresolved. V lost 5 bases to trimming and J lost 4 bases, with 12 bases between them. The CDR3 sequence is 13 residues long. The V gene's germline CDR1 is MNHEY and CDR2 SVGAGI. The DNA for the CDR3 is TGTGCCAGCAGTCCCCAGTTGGGGTACGAGCAGTACTTC. Its protein product is CASSPQLGYEQYF.

This clonotype has only one observation. A read error may be the cause here, since a much bigger clone is one base away. The chain recombines TRBV3-1 with TRBJ1-3; TRBD1 might be the D (5 bases). Germline V gene sequence: CDR1 LGHDT, CDR2 YNNKEL (reference sequence). V was cut by 4 bases and J by 8 bases, with 18 bases left in between. This CDR3 spans 15 amino acids. CDR3 sequence: CASSPPGPKVDTIYF. CDR3 coding DNA: TGTGCCAGCAGCCCCCCGGGGCCCAAGGTGGACACCATATATTTT.

This chain joins TRBV5-1 and TRBJ2-7; 7 nucleotides match TRBD2. V gave up 3 bases and J gave up 3 bases; unmatched junction bases: 3. The CDR3 contains 13 residues. CDR1 is SGHRS, CDR2 YFSETQ, per germline. CDR3 nucleotides: TGCGCCAGCAGCTACGGCGGGGGCTACGAGCAGTACTTC. This sequence encodes CASSYGGGYEQYF.

This clonotype was seen many times. The genes are TRBV4-2 and TRBJ2-1; D might be TRBD1 (6 bases). Germline assignment: CDR1 LGHNA and CDR2 YNFKEQ. Trimming cost V 1 base and J 7 bases, with 17 bases left between them. This CDR3 has 16 residues. CDR3 sequence: CASSQGFYRVGNEQFF. DNA of the CDR3: TGTGCCAGCAGCCAAGGTTTTTACAGGGTAGGGAATGAGCAGTTCTTC.